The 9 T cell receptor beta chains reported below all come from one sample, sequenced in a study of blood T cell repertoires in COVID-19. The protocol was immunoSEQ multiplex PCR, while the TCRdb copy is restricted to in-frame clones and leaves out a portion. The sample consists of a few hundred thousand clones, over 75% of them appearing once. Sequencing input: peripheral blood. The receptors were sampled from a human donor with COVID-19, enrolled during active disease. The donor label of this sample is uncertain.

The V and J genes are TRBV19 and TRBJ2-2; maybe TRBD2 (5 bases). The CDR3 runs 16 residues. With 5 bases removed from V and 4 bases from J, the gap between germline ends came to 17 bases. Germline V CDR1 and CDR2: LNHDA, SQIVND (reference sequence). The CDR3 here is CASSPPPGISTGELFF. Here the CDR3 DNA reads TGTGCCAGTAGTCCCCCCCCGGGGATTTCCACCGGGGAGCTGTTTTTT.

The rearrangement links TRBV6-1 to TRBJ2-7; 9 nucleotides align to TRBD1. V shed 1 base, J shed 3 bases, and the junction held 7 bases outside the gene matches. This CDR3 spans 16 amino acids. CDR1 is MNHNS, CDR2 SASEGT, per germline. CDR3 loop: CASSEVSTGGYYEQYF. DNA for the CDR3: TGTGCCAGCAGTGAAGTCTCGACAGGGGGATACTACGAGCAGTACTTC.

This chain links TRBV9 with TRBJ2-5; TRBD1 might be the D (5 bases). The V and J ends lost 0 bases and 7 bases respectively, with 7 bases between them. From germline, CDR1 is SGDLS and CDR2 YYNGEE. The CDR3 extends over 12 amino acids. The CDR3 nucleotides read TGTGCCAGCAGCGTAGAAGGGGTGACCCAGTACTTC. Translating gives CASSVEGVTQYF.

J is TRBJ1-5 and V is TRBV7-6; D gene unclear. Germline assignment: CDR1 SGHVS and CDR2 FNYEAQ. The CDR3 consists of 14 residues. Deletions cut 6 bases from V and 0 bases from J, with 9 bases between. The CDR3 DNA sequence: TGTGCCAGCAGTTCCGACTATAGCAATCAGCCCCAGCATTTT. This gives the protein CASSSDYSNQPQHF.

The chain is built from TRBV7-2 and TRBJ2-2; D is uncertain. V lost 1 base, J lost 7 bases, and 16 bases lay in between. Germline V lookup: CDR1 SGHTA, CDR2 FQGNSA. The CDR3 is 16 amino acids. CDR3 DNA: TGTGCCAGCAGCTTAGGGCTAGTCGGAAAAGGCGGGGAGCTGTTTTTT. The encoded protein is CASSLGLVGKGGELFF.

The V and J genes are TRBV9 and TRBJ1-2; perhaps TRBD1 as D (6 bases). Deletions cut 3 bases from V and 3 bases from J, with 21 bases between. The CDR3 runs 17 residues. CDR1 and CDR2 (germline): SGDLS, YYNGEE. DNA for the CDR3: TGTGCCAGCAGCGCGGACCTCGGACAGAACCGGGACTATGGCTACACCTTC. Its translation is CASSADLGQNRDYGYTF.

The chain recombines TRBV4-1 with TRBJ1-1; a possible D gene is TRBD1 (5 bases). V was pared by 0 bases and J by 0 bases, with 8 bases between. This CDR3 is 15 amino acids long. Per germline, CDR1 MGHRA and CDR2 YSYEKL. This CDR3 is CASSQESGLNTEAFF. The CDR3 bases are TGCGCCAGCAGCCAAGAATCAGGGCTGAACACTGAAGCTTTCTTT.

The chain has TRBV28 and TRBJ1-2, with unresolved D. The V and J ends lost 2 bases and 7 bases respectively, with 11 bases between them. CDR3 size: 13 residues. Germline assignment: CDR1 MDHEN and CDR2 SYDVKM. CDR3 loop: CASSLMAHPGYTF. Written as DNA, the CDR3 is TGTGCCAGCAGTTTAATGGCCCACCCTGGCTACACCTTC.

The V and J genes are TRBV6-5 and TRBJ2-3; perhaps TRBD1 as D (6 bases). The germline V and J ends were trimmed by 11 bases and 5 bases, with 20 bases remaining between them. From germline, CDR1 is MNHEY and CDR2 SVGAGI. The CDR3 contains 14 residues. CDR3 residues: CASGASASGDTQYF. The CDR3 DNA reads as TGTGCCTCAGGGGCCAGTGCCAGTGGAGATACGCAGTATTTT.